This record concerns one TCR beta chain sequence. There are 17 residues in the CDR3. Germline V gene lookup returns CDR1 PRHDT and CDR2 FYEKMQ (reference sequence). J lost 0 bases, V lost 5 bases, and 11 bases had no gene match. Assay used: immunoSEQ multiplex PCR; TCRdb lists only in-frame clones, some missing. Among about 280,000 clones listed, roughly 85% were seen once. This entry is derived from a study of blood T cell repertoires in COVID-19. The sequence derives from a human donor in a cohort sampled during active COVID-19. This chain uses TRBV13 with TRBJ2-3; 7 bases fit TRBD2. What was sequenced was peripheral blood. For the CDR3, the DNA is TGTGCCAGCAGCCCCCCCCTGGGGGAGGGTAGCACAGATACGCAGTATTTT. Its translation is CASSPPLGEGSTDTQYF.